This TCR beta chain was retrieved from a study of breast tumors, draining lymph nodes, adjacent tissues. Study outcomes and limitations: Tumor T cell lymph node origin was a supported hypothesis, not proven. Findings are consistent with lymph node origin and intratumoral expansion of most tumor T cells.

In TCRdb, the multiplex PCR reads were re-called with MiXCR into one record per CDR3 protein. This table holds some 120,000 distinct CDR3 sequences, around 21% found once. Axillary draining lymph nodes of breast cancer patients supplied the node samples. This clonotype was picked up many times. Its target is unknown. Sequenced input: axillary lymph node tissue. The clonotype originates from a female donor with breast cancer. Some clones in this sample may be carry-over from other donors' samples.

In nucleotides, the CDR3 is TGTGCCAGTAGTAGCCCCCCGGGACAGGGGTTGGTCGATGAGCAGTTCTTC. It specifies CASSSPPGQGLVDEQFF. The chain carries TRBV19 and TRBJ2-1; 10 bases agree with TRBD1. Germline lookup yields CDR1 LNHDA and CDR2 SQIVND (reference sequence). The CDR3 length is 17 residues. The ends lost 4 bases at V and 8 bases at J; junction bases unmatched: 14.